The 12 T cell receptor beta chains listed next were all sequenced from one sample in a study of blood T cell repertoires in COVID-19. Only in-frame clones appear in the TCRdb table, and some are missing; sequencing was by immunoSEQ multiplex PCR. The sample has a few hundred thousand clones, roughly 89% seen once; the top ten hold less than 3%. Sequenced input: peripheral blood. The source is a woman aged 25 to 45 with active or convalescent COVID-19.

Points on this clone: Other DNA sequences from this sample encode an identical CDR3 as well. The chain combines TRBV6-5 with TRBJ2-5, with a possible D match to TRBD1 (6 bases). V gave up 6 bases and J gave up 7 bases, with 21 bases separating them. The CDR3 is 15 residues long. Germline V lookup: CDR1 MNHEY, CDR2 SVGAGI. The CDR3 DNA reads as TGTGCCAGCAGAGGGAGAGAACAGGGCGGGCGGACCCAGTACTTC. It is translated as CASRGREQGGRTQYF.

V is TRBV30 and J is TRBJ1-5; the D is unclear. The V end lost 2 bases, the J end lost 1 base, and 12 bases lay between the germline ends. The CDR3 length is 15 residues. CDR1 GTSNPN and CDR2 SVGIG come from the germline V gene (reference sequence). The CDR3: CAWSPRERSNQPQHF. The CDR3 DNA reads TGTGCCTGGAGTCCCCGGGAGAGAAGCAATCAGCCCCAGCATTTT. Looking up the rest from reference TRBV30 and TRBJ1-5 gives the full variable domain: SQTIHQWPATLVQPVGSPLSLECTVEGTSNPNLYWYRQAAGRGLQLLFYSVGIGQISSEVPQNLSASRPQDRQFILSSKKLLLSDSGFYLCAWSPRERSNQPQHFGDGTRLSIL.

The rearrangement joins TRBV5-4 to TRBJ1-1; no clear D. V was pared by 6 bases and J by 0 bases, with 6 bases between. The CDR3 consists of 12 residues. Germline values: CDR1 SGHNT, CDR2 YYREEE (reference sequence). CDR3 nucleotide sequence: TGTGCCAGCACCTCTTTGAACACTGAAGCTTTCTTT. The encoded protein is CASTSLNTEAFF. The whole variable domain, filled in from reference TRBV5-4 and TRBJ1-1, reads ETGVTQSPTHLIKTRGQQVTLRCSSQSGHNTVSWYQQALGQGPQFIFQYYREEENGRGNFPPRFSGLQFPNYSSELNVNALELDDSALYLCASTSLNTEAFFGQGTRLTVV.

The chain joins TRBV18 to TRBJ1-1; 7 bases match TRBD1. V shed 4 bases and J 4 bases; nucleotides not matched to a gene: 18. The germline V gene has CDR1 KGHSH and CDR2 LQKENI. The CDR3 length is 18 residues. CDR3 sequence: CASSLSTGNGYVATEAFF. The CDR3 region has the DNA TGTGCCAGCTCACTATCGACAGGGAACGGATACGTCGCCACTGAAGCTTTCTTT.

The gene calls are TRBV2 and TRBJ1-4; 7 bases line up with TRBD1. CDR3 length equals 14 residues. The junction had 9 bases not matched to a gene; V was cut back by 6 bases and J by 8 bases. The germline CDR1 and CDR2 sequences are SNHLY and FYNNEI. The CDR3 here is CASRDRTGGEKLFF. As DNA, the CDR3 is TGTGCCAGCAGGGACCGGACAGGAGGGGAAAAACTGTTTTTT. Drawing the rest from reference TRBV2 and TRBJ1-4, the complete variable domain is EPEVTQTPSHQVTQMGQEVILRCVPISNHLYFYWYRQILGQKVEFLVSFYNNEISEKSEIFDDQFSVERPDGSNFTLKIRSTKLEDSAMYFCASRDRTGGEKLFFGSGTQLSVL.

The chain employs TRBV10-3 and TRBJ1-5, with D perhaps TRBD1 (6 bases). This CDR3 spans 14 amino acids. V lost 0 bases to trimming and J lost 7 bases, with 10 bases between them. Germline CDR1 is ENHRY and CDR2 is SYGVKD. CDR3 region: CAISESTGGQPQHF. CDR3 nucleotides: TGTGCCATCAGTGAGTCGACAGGTGGACAGCCCCAGCATTTT.

The chain recombines TRBV30 with TRBJ1-2; TRBD1 agrees at 7 bases. There are 13 residues in the CDR3. The ends lost 0 bases at V and 8 bases at J; junction bases unmatched: 6. Germline V CDR1 and CDR2: GTSNPN, SVGIG (reference sequence). This chain's CDR3 is CAWSVSGGRGYTF. The CDR3 nucleotides read TGTGCCTGGAGTGTCTCAGGGGGTCGAGGCTACACCTTC.

The chain joins TRBV24-1 to TRBJ2-7; 9 nucleotides align to TRBD1. V shed 3 bases, J shed 2 bases, and the junction held 4 bases outside the gene matches. Germline V gives CDR1 KGHDR, CDR2 SFDVKD. The CDR3 totals 15 residues. This chain's CDR3 is CATSDAGTGTYEQYF. The CDR3 DNA reads TGTGCCACCAGTGATGCCGGGACAGGGACCTACGAGCAGTACTTC.

This chain uses TRBV19 with TRBJ1-5; 10 bases match TRBD1. Germline V lookup: CDR1 LNHDA, CDR2 SQIVND (reference sequence). With V trimmed by 4 bases and J by 5 bases, 2 bases remained unmatched. This CDR3 spans 14 amino acids. The CDR3 bases are TGTGCCAGTAGTACTGACAGGGGGCATCAGCCCCAGCATTTT. It translates to CASSTDRGHQPQHF.

The rearrangement joins TRBV30 to TRBJ1-2; a possible D gene is TRBD1 (6 bases). With 7 bases removed from V and 3 bases from J, the gap between germline ends came to 18 bases. CDR3 size: 14 residues. Per germline, CDR1 GTSNPN and CDR2 SVGIG (reference sequence). The CDR3 DNA is TGTGCCTCTCCCCAGGGGCATTTCGACTATGGCTACACCTTC. The encoded protein is CASPQGHFDYGYTF.

The chain uses TRBV7-2 and TRBJ2-5; 7 nucleotides line up with TRBD1. V was clipped by 5 bases and J by 2 bases; unmatched bases: 5. The CDR3 length is 14 residues. Looked up from germline, CDR1 is SGHTA and CDR2 is FQGNSA. CDR3 DNA sequence: TGTGCCAGCAGCCCATGGGACAGACAAGAGACCCAGTACTTC. This encodes CASSPWDRQETQYF.

J is TRBJ2-1 and V is TRBV19; D remains unclear. The CDR3 is made up of 13 amino acids. V was cut by 3 bases and J by 6 bases, with 9 bases left in between. The germline gives CDR1 LNHDA, CDR2 SQIVND (reference sequence). The CDR3 region has the DNA TGTGCCAGTAGTATCGCGTATTCCAATGAGCAGTTCTTC. Protein: CASSIAYSNEQFF.